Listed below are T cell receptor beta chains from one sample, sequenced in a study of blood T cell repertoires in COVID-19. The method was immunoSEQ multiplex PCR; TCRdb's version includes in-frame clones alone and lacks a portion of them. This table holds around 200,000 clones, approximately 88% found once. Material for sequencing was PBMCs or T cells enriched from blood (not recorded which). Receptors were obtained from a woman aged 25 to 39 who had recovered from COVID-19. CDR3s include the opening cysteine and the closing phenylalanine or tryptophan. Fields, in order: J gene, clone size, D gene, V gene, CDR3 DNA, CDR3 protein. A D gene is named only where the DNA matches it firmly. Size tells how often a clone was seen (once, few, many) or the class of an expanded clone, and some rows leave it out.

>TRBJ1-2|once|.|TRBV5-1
TGCGCCAGCAGCTTGCTCAGTACTGTCGGGAATGGCTACACCTTC
CASSLLSTVGNGYTF
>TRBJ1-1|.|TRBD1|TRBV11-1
TGTGCCAGCAGCCAGAAGAACCCAGGGGGCAACACTGAAGCTTTCTTT
CASSQKNPGGNTEAFF
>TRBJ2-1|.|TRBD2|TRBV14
TGTGCCAGCAGCCAAGATGGTAGTAGGCGGGGGGGCTGGAATGAGCAGTTCTTC
CASSQDGSRRGGWNEQFF
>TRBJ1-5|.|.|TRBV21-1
TGTGCCAGCAGCTCTAAAGGGAGAGGGGACAGGGGGAATCAGCCCCAGCATTTT
CASSSKGRGDRGNQPQHF
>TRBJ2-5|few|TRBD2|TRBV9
TGTGCCAGCAGCGTAGGCGGGAGGGGGGAGACCCAGTACTTC
CASSVGGRGETQYF
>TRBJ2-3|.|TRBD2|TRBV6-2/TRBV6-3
TGTGCCAGCAGTGGACTAGCGGGCAAGCTCTCCACAGATACGCAGTATTTT
CASSGLAGKLSTDTQYF
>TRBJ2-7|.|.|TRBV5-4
TGTGCCAGCAGTGGGCCTTCAACGGACAGACCCTACGAGCAGTACTTC
CASSGPSTDRPYEQYF
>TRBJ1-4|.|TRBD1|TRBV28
TGTGCCAGCCTTCAGGGGGGAACTAATGAAAAACTGTTTTTT
CASLQGGTNEKLFF
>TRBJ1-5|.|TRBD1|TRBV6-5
TGTGCCACCGGGGCAGGGGGACCCAATCAGCCCCAGCATTTT
CATGAGGPNQPQHF
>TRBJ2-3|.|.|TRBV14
TGTGCCAGCAGCGAAAGAGCCACTACTGTTACGCAGTATTTT
CASSERATTVTQYF
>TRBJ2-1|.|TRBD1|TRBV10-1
TGCGCCAGCAGTGGTTACAGGGGGTCGGGCAATGAGCAGTTCTTC
CASSGYRGSGNEQFF
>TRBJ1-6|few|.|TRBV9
TGTGCCAGCAGCGGCCGCACGGGAAATTCACCCCTCCACTTT
CASSGRTGNSPLHF
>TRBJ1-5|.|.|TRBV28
TGTGCCACCAAGACAGGTGGAAGCAATCAGCCCCAGCATTTT
CATKTGGSNQPQHF
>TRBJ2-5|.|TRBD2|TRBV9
TGTGCCAGCAGCGCTTCTATCGGGACTAGCGGGAGAGGGACCCAGTACTTC
CASSASIGTSGRGTQYF
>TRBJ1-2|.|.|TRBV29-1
TGCAGCGTTCACCCCCTCCGGGGTGGTGGCTACACCTTC
CSVHPLRGGGYTF
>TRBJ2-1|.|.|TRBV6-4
TGTGCCAGCAGTCCTACCCTTAGGGGAGAGCAGTTCTTC
CASSPTLRGEQFF
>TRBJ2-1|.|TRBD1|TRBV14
TGTGCCAGCAGCCTGGGACAGAGCTCCTACAATGAGCAGTTCTTC
CASSLGQSSYNEQFF
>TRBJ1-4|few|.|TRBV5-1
TGCGCCAGCAAAAGGGGCACTGTTAATGAAAAACTGTTTTTT
CASKRGTVNEKLFF
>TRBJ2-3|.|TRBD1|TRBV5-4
TGTGCCAGCAGCTTACCGGGACAGGGCACAGATACGCAGTATTTT
CASSLPGQGTDTQYF
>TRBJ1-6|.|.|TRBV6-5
TGTGCCAGCAGTTACTCGACAGTTAATTCACCCCTCCACTTT
CASSYSTVNSPLHF
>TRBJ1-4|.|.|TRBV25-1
TGTGCCAGCAGTGAAACAGGGCCAGCTAATGAAAAACTGTTTTTT
CASSETGPANEKLFF
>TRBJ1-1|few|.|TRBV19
TGTGCCAGTAGCTACAACGGGGGAATGGGGACTGAAGCTTTCTTT
CASSYNGGMGTEAFF
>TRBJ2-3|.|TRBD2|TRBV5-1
TGCGCCAGCCTGCCGGGAGGCGGGTCTAGCACAGATACGCAGTATTTT
CASLPGGGSSTDTQYF
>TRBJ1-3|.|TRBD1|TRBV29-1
TGCAGCGTCGAGGGGCCAGGGGGCTCTGGAAACACCATATATTTT
CSVEGPGGSGNTIYF
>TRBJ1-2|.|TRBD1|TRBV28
TGTGCCAGCAGTTTACTGACAGGGGGCTATGGCTACACCTTC
CASSLLTGGYGYTF
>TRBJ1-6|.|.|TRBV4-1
TGCGCCAGCAGCCAAGATGTTCCAGGTATGGCCCACTTT
CASSQDVPGMAHF
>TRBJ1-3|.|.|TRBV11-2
TGTGCCAGCAGCTTAGGAGGGAACGGAAACACCATATATTTT
CASSLGGNGNTIYF
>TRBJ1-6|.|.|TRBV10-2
TGCGCCAGCAGTGGGGTGGAGGGATTATCACCCCTCCACTTT
CASSGVEGLSPLHF
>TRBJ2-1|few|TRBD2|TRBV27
TGTGCCAGCAGTTTTTTCGGGGTAGCGGGGACGAATGAGCAGTTCTTC
CASSFFGVAGTNEQFF
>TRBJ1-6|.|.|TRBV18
TGTGCCAGCTCGCTAGTCGGTTCACCCCTCCACTTT
CASSLVGSPLHF
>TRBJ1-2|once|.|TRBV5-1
TGCGCCAGCAGCCCCTGGGAGGGGATCTATGGCTACACCTTC
CASSPWEGIYGYTF
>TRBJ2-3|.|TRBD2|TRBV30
TGTGCCTGGAGTGTACCGGGAGGGACAGATACGCAGTATTTT
CAWSVPGGTDTQYF
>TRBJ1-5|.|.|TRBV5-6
TGTGCCAGCAGCTTGGGACAGGTGGATCAGCCCCAGCATTTT
CASSLGQVDQPQHF
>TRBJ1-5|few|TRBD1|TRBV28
TGTGCCAGCAGTCTTGCCGGGACAGGGGGTTTCGGCAATCAGCCCCAGCATTTT
CASSLAGTGGFGNQPQHF
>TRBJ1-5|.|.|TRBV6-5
TGTGCCAGCAGCGGGGGGGAGGGATCCTGGCCCCAGCATTTT
CASSGGEGSWPQHF
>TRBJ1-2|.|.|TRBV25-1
TGTGCCAGCAGTGAAAATTGGGAGAACTATGGCTACACCTTC
CASSENWENYGYTF
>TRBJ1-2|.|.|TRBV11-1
TGTGCCAGCAGCCACCCAGTGCGGGCCTATGGCTACACCTTC
CASSHPVRAYGYTF
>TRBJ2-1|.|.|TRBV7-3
TGTGCCAGCAGCTCCCAGGGCGACAATGAGCAGTTCTTC
CASSSQGDNEQFF
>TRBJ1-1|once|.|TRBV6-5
TGTGCCAGCAGTACGAAAATGACAGGTTTCGTAGAAGCTTTCTTT
CASSTKMTGFVEAFF
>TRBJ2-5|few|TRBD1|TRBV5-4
TGTGCCAGCACCCTACTGACAGGGGGCTTGGAGACCCAGTACTTC
CASTLLTGGLETQYF
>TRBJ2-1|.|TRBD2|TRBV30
TGTGCCTTCGCGACTAGCGGGAGACATCATGAGCAGTTCTTC
CAFATSGRHHEQFF
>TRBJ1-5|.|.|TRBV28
TGTGCCAGCAGTTTTGGGGCCAAAAGACTCCGCAATCAGCCCCAGCATTTT
CASSFGAKRLRNQPQHF
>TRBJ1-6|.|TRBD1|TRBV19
TGTGCCAGTTCCCTCACCGGGACAGCTAATTCACCCCTCCACTTT
CASSLTGTANSPLHF
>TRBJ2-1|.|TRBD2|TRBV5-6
TGTGCCAGCAGCCTGACTAGCGGGACCTACAATGAGCAGTTCTTC
CASSLTSGTYNEQFF
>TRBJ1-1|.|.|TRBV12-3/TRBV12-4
TGTGCCAGCAGTACCAAACAGTACACTGAAGCTTTCTTT
CASSTKQYTEAFF
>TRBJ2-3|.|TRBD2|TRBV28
TGCGTGTCGCGGGAGGGCGTCACAGATACGCAGTATTTT
CVSREGVTDTQYF
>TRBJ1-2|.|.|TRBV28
TGTGCCAGCACCCCGCGGGGCCCCCGGGAGAGCTACACCTTC
CASTPRGPRESYTF
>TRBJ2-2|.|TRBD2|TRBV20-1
TGCAGTGCTAGTGTAGGACTAGCGGGAAGTGGGACCGGGGAGCTGTTTTTT
CSASVGLAGSGTGELFF
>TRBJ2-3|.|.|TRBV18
TGTGCCAGCTCACTTACGCGGGCGACAGATACGCAGTATTTT
CASSLTRATDTQYF
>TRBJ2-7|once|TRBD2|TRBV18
TGTGCCAGCTCACCCCCGGACGGCATAGCGGGTTACGAGCAGTACTTC
CASSPPDGIAGYEQYF
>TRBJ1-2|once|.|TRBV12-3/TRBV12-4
TGTGCCAGCAGTTTCAAGGGGATCTATGGCTACACCTTC
CASSFKGIYGYTF
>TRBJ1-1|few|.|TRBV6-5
TGTGCCAGCAGCGTGGGGCGGTTCATGAACACTGAAGCTTTCTTT
CASSVGRFMNTEAFF
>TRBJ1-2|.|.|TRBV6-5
TGTGCCAGCAGTTACACAGTCAACTATGGCTACACCTTC
CASSYTVNYGYTF
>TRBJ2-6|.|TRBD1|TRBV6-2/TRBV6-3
TGTGCCAGCAGGTACCGGACAGGGGTTCCGGCTGGGGCCAACGTCCTGACTTTC
CASRYRTGVPAGANVLTF
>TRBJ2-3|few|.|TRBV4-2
TGTGCCAGCAGCCAGGCTAGCGAATTCACAGATACGCAGTATTTT
CASSQASEFTDTQYF
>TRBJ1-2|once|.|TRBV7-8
TGTGCCAGCAGCTCTTGGGGGCAGGGAGCGGGAGGCTACACCTTC
CASSSWGQGAGGYTF
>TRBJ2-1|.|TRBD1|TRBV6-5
TGTGCCAGCCGACGGACTGGGACAGGGGTGGATGAGCAGTTCTTC
CASRRTGTGVDEQFF
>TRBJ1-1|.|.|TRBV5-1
TGCGCCAGCAGCGGAGGTCCCCCCGGTACCTCTGAAGCTTTCTTT
CASSGGPPGTSEAFF
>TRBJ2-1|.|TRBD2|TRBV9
TGTGCCAGCAGCGCCTGGACTAGCCATGAGCAGTTCTTC
CASSAWTSHEQFF